What follows are 22 T cell receptor beta chains derived from one specimen sequenced in a study of blood T cell repertoires in COVID-19. Assay used: immunoSEQ multiplex PCR; TCRdb lists only in-frame clones, some missing. The table records hundreds of thousands of clones, approximately 90% of them present only once. Sample: peripheral blood. The receptors originated from a woman younger than 30 who had recovered from COVID-19.

The gene calls are TRBV20-1 and TRBJ2-5; unclear D gene. Trimming stripped 3 bases from V and 7 bases from J, with 12 bases between. CDR1 and CDR2 (germline): DFQATT, SNEGSKA (reference sequence). The CDR3 contains 12 residues. The CDR3 sequence is CSASIRVGTQYF. CDR3 bases: TGCAGTGCTAGTATCCGGGTTGGGACCCAGTACTTC.

V gene TRBV9 combines with J gene TRBJ2-1, with TRBD2 matching over 9 bases. In germline, CDR1 is SGDLS, CDR2 YYNGEE. V lost 1 base and J lost 5; bases outside the gene matches: 4. The length of the CDR3 is 15 residues. The CDR3 DNA sequence: TGTGCCAGCAGCGTATCTAGCGGGATTAACAATGAGCAGTTCTTC. This encodes CASSVSSGINNEQFF.

The rearrangement uses TRBV13 and TRBJ2-1; 7 nucleotides line up with TRBD1. CDR3 length equals 15 residues. Germline CDR1 and CDR2: PRHDT and FYEKMQ (reference sequence). V gave up 5 bases and J gave up 0 bases; unmatched junction bases: 4. Written as DNA, the CDR3 is TGTGCCAGCAGCCGTACAGGGGTCTCCTACAATGAGCAGTTCTTC. It yields the protein CASSRTGVSYNEQFF.

This clone showed up many times. The J gene is TRBJ1-1, the V gene TRBV28, with D unclear. The germline CDR1 and CDR2 sequences are MDHEN and SYDVKM. The CDR3 has 11 residues. Trimming removed 7 bases from V and 6 bases from J, with 9 bases in between. This CDR3 reads CASKSRAEAFF. The DNA of the CDR3 is TGTGCCAGCAAATCCCGCGCTGAAGCTTTCTTT.

The V gene is TRBV19, the J gene TRBJ1-6, with D tentatively TRBD1 (5 bases). The germline gives CDR1 LNHDA, CDR2 SQIVND (reference sequence). The CDR3 totals 18 residues. V was trimmed by 3 bases and J by 0 bases, leaving 15 bases between them. CDR3 in DNA: TGTGCCAGTAGTATCCAAGGAAGACAGAGCTCCTATAATTCACCCCTCCACTTT. Its translation: CASSIQGRQSSYNSPLHF.

The chain combines TRBV10-3 with TRBJ1-1, with 8 bases that match TRBD1. Trimming at V came to 4 bases and at J to 6 bases, leaving 4 bases not matched to a gene. There are 13 residues in the CDR3. Germline loops: CDR1 ENHRY, CDR2 SYGVKD. CDR3 protein: CAISVQGAAEAFF. CDR3 DNA: TGTGCCATCAGTGTTCAGGGGGCGGCTGAAGCTTTCTTT.

This chain links TRBV7-9 with TRBJ2-5; D uncertain. CDR1 is SEHNR, CDR2 FQNEAQ, per germline (reference sequence). V was shortened by 5 bases and J by 6 bases, with 13 bases between the two germline ends. This CDR3 comprises 13 residues. Here the CDR3 DNA reads TGTGCCAGCAGCCCAGGCTTGACGAAGACCCAGTACTTC. Translated, it gives CASSPGLTKTQYF. Full variable domain (remainder filled in from reference TRBV7-9 and TRBJ2-5): DTGVSQNPRHKITKRGQNVTFRCDPISEHNRLYWYRQTLGQGPEFLTYFQNEAQLEKSRLLSDRFSAERPKGSFSTLEIQRTEQGDSAMYLCASSPGLTKTQYFGPGTRLLVL.

The chain employs TRBV28 and TRBJ1-2, with 9 bases identical to TRBD1. V lost 3 bases and J lost 3; bases outside the gene matches: 5. Germline V gives CDR1 MDHEN, CDR2 SYDVKM. The CDR3 consists of 15 residues. The CDR3 sequence: CASSFFDRGDYGYTF. CDR3 nucleotide sequence: TGTGCCAGCAGTTTTTTCGACAGGGGGGACTATGGCTACACCTTC.

The chain is built from TRBV3-1 (or the pseudogene TRBV3-2) and TRBJ2-5; 8 bases match TRBD2. Trimming at V came to 0 bases and at J to 5 bases, leaving 8 bases not matched to a gene. Germline lookup yields CDR1 LGHDT and CDR2 YNNKEL (reference sequence). This CDR3 region has 16 residues. CDR3 residues: CASSQDPAGVIETQYF. The DNA of the CDR3 is TGTGCCAGCAGCCAAGATCCAGCGGGAGTCATTGAGACCCAGTACTTC.

V usage is TRBV27 and J usage is TRBJ2-2; no reliable D call. V was clipped by 3 bases and J by 7 bases, with 6 bases between them. There are 12 residues in the CDR3. CDR1 and CDR2 (germline): MNHEY, SMNVEV (reference sequence). CDR3 sequence (DNA): TGTGCCAGCAGTTTCGCCAGCGGGGAGCTGTTTTTT. It yields the protein CASSFASGELFF.

The rearrangement uses TRBV29-1 and TRBJ1-3; 7 nucleotides agree with TRBD1. V trimming: 8 bases; J trimming: 3 bases; junction bases outside the gene matches: 7. The CDR3 is 13 amino acids. CDR1 SQVTM and CDR2 ANQGSEA come from the germline V gene. As DNA, the CDR3 is TGCAGCCTAATGGGGACAGATGGAAACACCATATATTTT. This encodes CSLMGTDGNTIYF.

V is TRBV30 and J is TRBJ1-4; 9 bases align to TRBD1. CDR1 GTSNPN and CDR2 SVGIG come from the germline V gene (reference sequence). Losses at the gene ends were 2 bases for V and 4 bases for J; bases not matched to a gene: 8. The CDR3 contains 16 residues. This CDR3 is CAWSPTGGLNNEKLFF. The CDR3 nucleotides read TGTGCCTGGAGTCCGACAGGGGGACTCAATAATGAAAAACTGTTTTTT.

The rearrangement links TRBV29-1 to TRBJ2-7; 9 bases are shared with TRBD2. The CDR3 has 13 residues. Germline-derived CDR1 and CDR2 are SQVTM and ANQGSEA. V lost 5 bases to trimming and J lost 2 bases; unmatched junction nucleotides: 4. As DNA, the CDR3 is TGCAGCGTTTCCCCTAGCGGGGCCTACGAGCAGTACTTC. Its protein product is CSVSPSGAYEQYF.

The chain is built from TRBV5-4 and TRBJ1-1, with a possible D match to TRBD1 (5 bases). The CDR3 loop spans 13 amino acids. In germline, CDR1 is SGHNT, CDR2 YYREEE (reference sequence). Trimming took off 4 bases at V and 5 bases at J, with 12 bases between the two ends. CDR3 loop: CASSRMTATEAFF. In nucleotides, the CDR3 is TGTGCCAGCAGCCGCATGACAGCTACTGAAGCTTTCTTT.

The rearrangement joins TRBV19 to TRBJ2-7; 9 nucleotides agree with TRBD2. The junction had 8 bases not matched to a gene; V was cut back by 5 bases and J by 0 bases. Germline V gives CDR1 LNHDA, CDR2 SQIVND (reference sequence). The CDR3 has 16 amino acids. CDR3 in DNA: TGTGCCAGTAGTTCCCAGACTAGCGGACCCTCCTACGAGCAGTACTTC. Translated: CASSSQTSGPSYEQYF. Supplemented by reference TRBV19 and TRBJ2-7, the full variable domain reads DGGITQSPKYLFRKEGQNVTLSCEQNLNHDAMYWYRQDPGQGLRLIYYSQIVNDFQKGDIAEGYSVSREKKESFPLTVTSAQKNPTAFYLCASSSQTSGPSYEQYFGPGTRLTVT.

The genes are TRBV4-1 and TRBJ2-3; 7 bases map to TRBD2. The germline V gene encodes CDR1 MGHRA and CDR2 YSYEKL. V dropped 2 bases and J dropped 6; count of bases not matched to a gene: 5. This CDR3 spans 14 amino acids. CDR3 nucleotide sequence: TGCGCCAGCAGCCAATCCGGGACTAAGGATACGCAGTATTTT. Translation gives CASSQSGTKDTQYF.

This chain uses TRBV2 with TRBJ2-1; possibly TRBD2 for D (6 bases). Germline loops: CDR1 SNHLY, CDR2 FYNNEI. Trimming shortened V by 2 bases and J by 2 bases, and 10 bases separated the two germline ends. This CDR3 has 15 amino acids. Written as DNA, the CDR3 is TGTGCCAGCAGTGAAAATAGCGGTCCCTACAATGAGCAGTTCTTC. As protein: CASSENSGPYNEQFF.

This clone is a singleton in its sample. The genes are TRBV7-2 and TRBJ2-1; TRBD2 matches 7 bases. Germline CDR1 reads SGHTA; CDR2 reads FQGNSA. CDR3 length: 15 residues. Trimming removed 0 bases from V and 6 bases from J; junction bases left unmatched: 5. The CDR3 bases are TGTGCCAGCAGCTTAGCTGCGGGAGTAAGCAATGAGCAGTTCTTC. It specifies CASSLAAGVSNEQFF.

The rearrangement joins TRBV7-3 to TRBJ2-3; D is unclear. The V end lost 4 bases, the J end lost 8 bases, and 16 bases lay between the germline ends. CDR1 is SGHTA and CDR2 is FQGTGA in the germline V gene. This CDR3 is 14 amino acids long. This CDR3 is CASSSPVSGGTQYF. The CDR3 nucleotides are TGTGCCAGCAGCTCACCCGTCAGTGGTGGTACGCAGTATTTT.

This sequence joins TRBV5-1 and TRBJ2-5; 15 bases align to TRBD2. The V gene's germline CDR1 is SGHRS and CDR2 YFSETQ. CDR3 length equals 16 residues. After removal of 4 bases from V and 5 bases from J, the junction contained 6 bases not matched to a gene. The DNA for the CDR3 is TGCGCCAGCAGCCCGATAGGGACTAGCGGGGGGGAGACCCAGTACTTC. It specifies CASSPIGTSGGETQYF.

The chain uses TRBV7-2 and TRBJ2-5, with 7 bases that match TRBD2. Germline loops: CDR1 SGHTA, CDR2 FQGNSA. This CDR3 is built from 15 residues. V was pared by 5 bases and J by 5 bases, with 11 bases of the junction left unmatched. The CDR3 nucleotides read TGTGCCAGCAGCCTGGGGGGGTCTCCGGGGGAGACCCAGTACTTC. Its translation is CASSLGGSPGETQYF.

This clone was detected a few times. The chain is built from TRBV4-2 and TRBJ2-2, with D possibly being TRBD2 (5 bases). V was pared by 7 bases and J by 7 bases, with 19 bases between. This CDR3 is 15 amino acids long. Per germline, CDR1 LGHNA and CDR2 YNFKEQ. CDR3 region: CASTKEEELFGELFF. DNA of the CDR3: TGTGCCAGCACTAAAGAGGAGGAACTGTTCGGGGAGCTGTTTTTT.